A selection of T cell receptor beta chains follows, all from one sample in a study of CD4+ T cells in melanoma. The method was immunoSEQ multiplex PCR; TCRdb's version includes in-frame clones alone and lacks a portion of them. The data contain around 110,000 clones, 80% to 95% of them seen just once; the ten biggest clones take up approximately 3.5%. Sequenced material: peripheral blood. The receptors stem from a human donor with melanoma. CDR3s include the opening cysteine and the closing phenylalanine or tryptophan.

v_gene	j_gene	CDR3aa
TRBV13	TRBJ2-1	CASSLAGTGVWDEQFF
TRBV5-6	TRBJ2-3	CASSLLWREEGDTQYF
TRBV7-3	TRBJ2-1	CASSLGPYNEQFF
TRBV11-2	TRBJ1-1	CASMKLTSREAFF
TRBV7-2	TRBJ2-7	CASSLNYEQYF
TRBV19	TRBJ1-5	CASRGQGNQPQHF
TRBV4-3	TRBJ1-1	CASSRTGTGITEAFF
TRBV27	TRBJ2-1	CASSIDSPDTYNEQFF
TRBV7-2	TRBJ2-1	CASSSRTVNEQFF
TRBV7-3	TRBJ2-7	CASSSGASYEQYF